The next 4 T cell receptor beta chains were all read from a single sample in a study of T cells after yellow fever vaccination. TCRdb processed the 5' RACE reads anew with MiXCR; each CDR3 protein has one entry. The profile shows hundreds of thousands of distinct CDR3 sequences, around a tenth of them singletons. Specimen: PBMCs, collected on the day of the first yellow fever vaccination. Receptors were obtained from a man aged 18 to 30 who received the YFV17D yellow fever vaccine.

This clonotype came up a few times. The gene calls are TRBV4-1 and TRBJ1-2; D gene uncertain. V lost 2 bases and J lost 3, with 7 bases in between. There are 13 residues in the CDR3. Per germline, CDR1 MGHRA and CDR2 YSYEKL. DNA for the CDR3: TGCGCCAGCAGCCAATCCAGCTACTATGGCTACACCTTC. Amino acid sequence: CASSQSSYYGYTF.

This clonotype was recorded at least ten times. This sequence joins TRBV12-3 or TRBV12-4 and TRBJ2-3; 7 nucleotides agree with TRBD2. This CDR3 is built from 15 residues. The trim removed 2 bases at V and 4 bases at J, leaving 6 bases unmatched. The CDR3 here is CASSLSGVAPDTQYF. Here the CDR3 DNA reads TGTGCCAGCAGTTTAAGCGGGGTGGCCCCAGATACGCAGTATTTT.

The sample holds a few counts of this clonotype. The chain combines TRBV20-1 with TRBJ2-5; D is uncertain. Germline loops: CDR1 DFQATT, CDR2 SNEGSKA (reference sequence). V lost 1 base and J 1 base, leaving 13 bases between the germline ends. This CDR3 is 15 amino acids long. Written as DNA, the CDR3 is TGCAGTGCTAGAGGGGGTACGGCTAGCCAAGAGACCCAGTACTTC. This sequence encodes CSARGGTASQETQYF.

This chain links TRBV5-1 with TRBJ2-7, with D tentatively TRBD1 (6 bases). The V end was cut by 0 bases, the J end by 8 bases, with 12 bases between. The CDR3 has 13 residues. The germline gives CDR1 SGHRS, CDR2 YFSETQ. Written as DNA, the CDR3 is TGCGCCAGCAGCTTGGAGAGGGGGAGCAAGCAGTACGTC. Protein product: CASSLERGSKQYV.